Listed below are T cell receptor beta chains from one sample, sequenced in a study of shared clonotypes between healthy human individuals. Libraries were prepared by immunoSEQ multiplex PCR; TCRdb keeps only in-frame clonotypes and omits some of them. The top ten clones hold about 1.6% of a sample with about 2.2 million clones, 85% to 95% of them seen once. The sequencing input was naive CD8+ T cells from PBMCs. The source is a man between 18 and 29 years old in good health. Some clones in this sample may be carry-over from other donors' samples. Both conserved end residues are part of each CDR3. D genes are given only for firm matches. For some rows the clone size is stated as once, few or many, or as a class when expanded; others skip it.

J gene,V gene,D gene,clone size,CDR3 DNA,CDR3 protein
TRBJ2-1,TRBV19,-,-,TGTGCCAGTAGTCCCCTGCCGGACACCTACAATGAGCAGTTCTTC,CASSPLPDTYNEQFF
TRBJ2-7,TRBV28,TRBD1,-,TGTGCCAGCAGTTTGGACACACAGGGGTCCTCCTACGAGCAGTACTTC,CASSLDTQGSSYEQYF
TRBJ2-4,TRBV2,-,-,TGTGCCAGCAGACGGGGTTCCCTAGCCAAAAACATTCAGTACTTC,CASRRGSLAKNIQYF
TRBJ2-1,TRBV7-3,TRBD2,-,TGTGCCAGCAGCACTAGCGGGAGGAATCCTGAGCAGTTCTTC,CASSTSGRNPEQFF
TRBJ2-1,TRBV6-5,TRBD2,once,TGTGCCAGCAGTTATGTTCGGGGGGCCTACAATGAGCAGTTCTTC,CASSYVRGAYNEQFF
TRBJ1-3,TRBV6-1,-,-,TGTGCCAGCAGTGACGTCAGGGGTTATGGAAACACCATATATTTT,CASSDVRGYGNTIYF
TRBJ1-2,TRBV2,-,-,TGTGCCAACGAGGGACGCTATGGCTACACCTTC,CANEGRYGYTF
TRBJ2-3,TRBV7-3,-,-,TGTGCCAGCAGCTTAACAGGGCAGAACACAGATACGCAGTATTTT,CASSLTGQNTDTQYF
TRBJ2-7,TRBV7-9,-,-,TGTGCCAGCAGCCTGAGACCCGGGACCGTTCCCTACGAGCAGTACTTC,CASSLRPGTVPYEQYF
TRBJ1-2,TRBV27,-,-,TGTGCCAGCAGAGGCTCGGGGGCGAACTATGGCTACACCTTC,CASRGSGANYGYTF
TRBJ2-1,TRBV20-1,-,once,TGCAGTGCTGACCTTCCTGAGCAGTTCTTC,CSADLPEQFF
TRBJ1-5,TRBV7-9,-,-,TGTGCCAGCAGCCAGACGGAGTATAGCAATCAGCCCCAGCATTTT,CASSQTEYSNQPQHF
TRBJ1-2,TRBV29-1,-,-,TGCAGCGTCCCGACGTTGGCGAACTATGGCTACACCTTC,CSVPTLANYGYTF
TRBJ2-3,TRBV9,TRBD2,-,TGTGCCAGCAGCGAGACCAGGGGACTAGCGGCTAGCACAGATACGCAGTATTTT,CASSETRGLAASTDTQYF